One T cell receptor (beta chain) is described in this entry. Antigen specificity is unknown. TCRdb re-derived calls from the PCR reads in MiXCR, one entry per CDR3 protein. The sample has about 40,000 distinct CDR3 sequences, 15% to 20% seen once. The data derive from a study of molecular identifiers for immune sequencing clone quantification. Turning to the study itself: The replicates split RNA from about 19,000 or 110,000 naive CD8 cells five ways and sequenced four.

In germline, CDR1 is SGHRS, CDR2 YFSETQ. V lost 0 bases and J lost 6, with 25 bases in between. The CDR3 has 18 residues. Study-level points and caveats: In naive cells, under 1% of molecules belonged to clones above 20 RNA copies, against over 99% in effector cells.

Sorting selected naive CD8 T cells with a CD8+CD4-CCR7+CD45RA+ phenotype. Sequences were obtained from naive CD8+ T cells from blood, with Jurkat cell RNA spiked in. Regarding subset: FACS-sorted CD8+CD4-CCR7+CD45RA+ naive T cells. This sequence joins TRBV5-1 and TRBJ2-7; tentative D call: TRBD2 (6 bases). The clonotype comes from a human donor in good health. Some libraries in this study had Jurkat cell RNA spiked in. The CDR3 bases are TGCGCCAGCAGCTTGGGAGTAGCGGAATTACGACCCCTTGGCGAGCAGTACTTC. Its protein is CASSLGVAELRPLGEQYF. Using reference TRBV5-1 and TRBJ2-7 for the parts outside the CDR3, the full variable domain is KAGVTQTPRYLIKTRGQQVTLSCSPISGHRSVSWYQQTPGQGLQFLFEYFSETQRNKGNFPGRFSGRQFSNSRSEMNVSTLELGDSALYLCASSLGVAELRPLGEQYFGPGTRLTVT.